The clone carrying this T cell receptor (beta chain) was observed once. These data belong to a study of T cell changes during pregnancy in multiple sclerosis. Clones were sequenced by immunoSEQ multiplex PCR, and TCRdb holds only the in-frame ones, with some missing. Of about 93,000 clones listed, 85% to 95% are singletons. The junction had 10 bases not matched to a gene; V was cut back by 2 bases and J by 7 bases. The CDR3 extends over 14 amino acids. Germline V gene sequence: CDR1 GTSNPN, CDR2 SVGIG (reference sequence). The chain recombines TRBV30 with TRBJ1-2; TRBD1 aligns across 7 bases. The input for sequencing was peripheral blood, taken after pregnancy. The receptor's source is a female donor with multiple sclerosis, enrolled in a pregnancy study. The CDR3 spells CAWSNMEGAAGYTF. CDR3 DNA sequence: TGTGCCTGGAGTAATATGGAGGGGGCGGCTGGCTACACCTTC.